This T cell receptor (beta chain) was sequenced in a study of cytomegalovirus exposure and HLA in healthy donors. On the study more broadly: In an early release, HLA-typed donors contributed approximately 82 million unique TCR sequences.

As to this clone: Antigen: not known.

Germline V gives CDR1 SQVTM, CDR2 ANQGSEA. Trimming shortened V by 2 bases and J by 1 base, and 15 bases separated the two germline ends. The CDR3 loop spans 16 amino acids. Researchers ran the PCR with 60 Vbeta and 13 Jbeta primers. TCRdb keeps only in-frame clones here, not all; method: immunoSEQ multiplex PCR. The sample gives over 110,000 clones, around 80% of which show up once; 8.8% is in the top ten. Study findings and constraints: Differences between HLA loci emerged in a later analysis of TCR association rates, with DRB1 most and HLA-C fewest. Per published accounts, TCR beta sequences correctly predicted the HLA-A and HLA-B alleles of most subjects.

Sequencing used PBMCs. The chain couples TRBV29-1 to TRBJ2-4, with a weak D call TRBD1 (6 bases). This TCR came from a woman between 45 and 65 years old in good health and CMV-seropositive. CDR3 DNA: TGCAGCGTTGAAATGTACCGCAGGGGCGCCAAAAACATTCAGTACTTC. Amino acids: CSVEMYRRGAKNIQYF.